This paragraph covers one T cell receptor (beta chain) sequence. The sample comes from a study of blood T cell repertoires in COVID-19. V was pared by 4 bases and J by 1 base, with 13 bases between. The CDR3 spans 15 residues. The germline V gene has CDR1 LGHNA and CDR2 YSLEER. The data were produced by immunoSEQ multiplex PCR, yet TCRdb's version contains in-frame clones alone and is incomplete. The sample carries around 110,000 clones, about nine tenths recorded once. V gene TRBV4-3 combines with J gene TRBJ1-1, with D possibly being TRBD1 (6 bases). The specimen was peripheral blood. The clonotype was recovered from a human donor with active COVID-19. The donor label of this sample is uncertain. CDR3 region: CASSLRGSENTEAFF. The CDR3 nucleotides are TGCGCCAGCAGCCTCAGGGGTTCTGAGAACACTGAAGCTTTCTTT.